This entry concerns a single TCR beta chain. This specimen belongs to a study of shared T cell receptors in the human thymus. The repertoire was sequenced with immunoSEQ multiplex PCR; TCRdb's copy has only in-frame clones and lacks some. The repertoire holds over 450,000 clones, approximately 78% seen once, with roughly 0.013% in the top ten. V shed 0 bases and J 4 bases; nucleotides not matched to a gene: 1. Germline CDR1 reads LGHNA; CDR2 reads YSLEER. The CDR3 has 16 amino acids. This sample was shared with a second study, whose subject was human thymus T cells. That source adds: Surgeons resected thymus tissue during corrective heart surgery. Related work found strong thymic repertoire overlap between unrelated individuals.

This clonotype originated in a boy under two years old with a congenital heart defect. This chain joins TRBV4-3 and TRBJ2-3; 13 positions agree with TRBD2. Sequenced sample: thymocytes. The CDR3 coding sequence is TGCGCCAGCAGCCAAGATGGACTAGCGGGAGCAGATACGCAGTATTTT. Amino acids: CASSQDGLAGADTQYF.